This T cell receptor beta chain was sequenced during a study of cytomegalovirus exposure and HLA in healthy donors. Study-level background: Tens of millions of unique TCRs, all from HLA-typed donors, were included in an early release of the data.

Overall study results and limits: Specificity for CMV antigens was confirmed in vitro for a few of the CMV-associated chains.

CDR1 and CDR2 (germline): SGHVS, FQNEAQ. This CDR3 is built from 15 residues. About this clone itself: Its antigen is unidentified. Mismatch with germline at one junction end may stem from a read error.

This PCR relied on a set of 60 Vbeta primers and 13 Jbeta primers. Per the original data handling: Later, 80 million or so unique TCR beta chains were counted in an analysis, and around 11 million of them were shared. Profiling relied on immunoSEQ multiplex PCR, and the TCRdb table lists in-frame clones only, not all of them. Clone size and V and J calls were adopted from that table, with D and trimming inferred from the DNA. This table holds about 100,000 clones, 60% to 85% found once. The chain employs TRBV7-8 and TRBJ2-5; 11 bases are shared with TRBD2. This TCR was sampled from a woman under 30 in good health and CMV-seropositive. The sequenced material came from PBMCs. For the CDR3, the DNA is TGTGCCAGCAGATTAGCGGGAGGGGGCCAAGAGACCCAGTACTTC. Translating gives CASRLAGGGQETQYF. The full variable domain, completed using reference TRBV7-8 and TRBJ2-5, is GAGVSQSPRYKVAKRGQDVALRCDPISGHVSLFWYQQALGQGPEFLTYFQNEAQLDKSGLPSDRFFAERPEGSVSTLKIQRTQQEDSAVYLCASRLAGGGQETQYFGPGTRLLVL.